This T cell receptor (beta chain) originates from a study of CD8 T cells in Susac syndrome. Notes on the study in general: The CD4+ T cell repertoires that were profiled in Susac syndrome showed no clonal expansion.

Losses at the gene ends were 6 bases for V and 4 bases for J; bases not matched to a gene: 10. The germline V gene encodes CDR1 DFQATT and CDR2 SNEGSKA (reference sequence). The CDR3 covers 16 residues. The RNA input was roughly 0.5 to 1 ug, and it was reverse transcribed with random hexamers. An immunoSEQ multiplex PCR amplified TCR beta CDR3 over 54 Vbeta and 13 Jbeta. TCRdb passed the immunoSEQ multiplex PCR reads through MiXCR, listing each CDR3 protein once. The table records 150,000 or so distinct CDR3 sequences, around 93% of them present only once. As for this clonotype: Antigen: not known.

The origin of this receptor is a human donor with Susac syndrome. Sequenced: CD4+ T cells from PBMCs. The chain links TRBV20-1 to TRBJ2-1, with TRBD2 matching 12 bases. This CDR3 reads CSARTSGISGYNEQFF. DNA for the CDR3: TGCAGTGCGAGGACTAGCGGGATAAGTGGGTACAATGAGCAGTTCTTC.